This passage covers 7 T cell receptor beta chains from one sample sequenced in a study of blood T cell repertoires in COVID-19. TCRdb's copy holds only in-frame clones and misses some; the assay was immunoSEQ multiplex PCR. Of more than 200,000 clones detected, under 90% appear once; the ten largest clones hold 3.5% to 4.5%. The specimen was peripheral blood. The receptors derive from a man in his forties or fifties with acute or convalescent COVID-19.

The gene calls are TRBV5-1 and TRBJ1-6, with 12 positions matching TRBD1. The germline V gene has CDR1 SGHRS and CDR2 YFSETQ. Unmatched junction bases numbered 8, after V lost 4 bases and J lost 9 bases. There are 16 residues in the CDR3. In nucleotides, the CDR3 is TGCGCCAGCAGCGACCCGGGACAGGGGGCTCTTTCACCCCTCCACTTT. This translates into CASSDPGQGALSPLHF.

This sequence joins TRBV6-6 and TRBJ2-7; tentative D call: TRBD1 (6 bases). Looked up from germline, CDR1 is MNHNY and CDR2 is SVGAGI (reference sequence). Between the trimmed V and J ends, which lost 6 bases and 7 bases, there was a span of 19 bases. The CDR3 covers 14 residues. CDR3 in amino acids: CASRFSDRFGEQYF. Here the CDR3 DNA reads TGTGCCAGCAGATTTTCCGACAGGTTTGGAGAGCAGTACTTC.

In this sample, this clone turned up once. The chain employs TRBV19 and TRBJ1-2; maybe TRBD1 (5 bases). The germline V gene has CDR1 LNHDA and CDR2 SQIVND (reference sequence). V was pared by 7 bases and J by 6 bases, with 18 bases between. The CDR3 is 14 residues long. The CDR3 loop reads CASTSPPGIDGYTF. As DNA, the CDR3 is TGTGCCAGTACCAGCCCTCCAGGGATTGATGGCTACACCTTC.

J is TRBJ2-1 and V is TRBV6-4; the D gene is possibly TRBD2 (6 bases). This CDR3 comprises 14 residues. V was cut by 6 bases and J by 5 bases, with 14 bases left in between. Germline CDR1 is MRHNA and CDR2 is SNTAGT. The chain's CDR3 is CASSRDFSNNEQFF. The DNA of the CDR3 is TGTGCCAGCAGCCGGGACTTCAGCAACAATGAGCAGTTCTTC.

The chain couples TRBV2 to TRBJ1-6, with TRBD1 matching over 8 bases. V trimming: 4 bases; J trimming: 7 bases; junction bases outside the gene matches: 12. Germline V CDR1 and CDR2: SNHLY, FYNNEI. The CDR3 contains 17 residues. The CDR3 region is CASSGGQGLPRNSPLHF. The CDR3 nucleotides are TGTGCCAGCAGTGGTGGACAGGGCCTTCCAAGAAATTCACCCCTCCACTTT.

CDR3 nucleotide sequence: TGTGCCAGCAGCGCCACCCGACAGGGGATCTATGGCTACACCTTC. This translates into CASSATRQGIYGYTF. The rearrangement uses TRBV7-9 and TRBJ1-2; 8 bases line up with TRBD1. This CDR3 spans 15 amino acids. V lost 5 bases to trimming and J lost 4 bases; unmatched junction nucleotides: 9. From germline, CDR1 is SEHNR and CDR2 FQNEAQ (reference sequence). The full variable domain, in which reference TRBV7-9 and TRBJ1-2 provide the parts outside the CDR3, is DTGVSQNPRHKITKRGQNVTFRCDPISEHNRLYWYRQTLGQGPEFLTYFQNEAQLEKSRLLSDRFSAERPKGSFSTLEIQRTEQGDSAMYLCASSATRQGIYGYTFGSGTRLTVV.

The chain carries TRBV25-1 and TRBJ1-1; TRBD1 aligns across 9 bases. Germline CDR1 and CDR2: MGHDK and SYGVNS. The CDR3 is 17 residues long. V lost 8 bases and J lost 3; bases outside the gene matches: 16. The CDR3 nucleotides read TGTGCCAGCGCCGACCTCACAGGGGGCGGACGGTACACTGAAGCTTTCTTT. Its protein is CASADLTGGGRYTEAFF. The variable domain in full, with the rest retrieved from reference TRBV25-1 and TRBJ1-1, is EADIYQTPRYLVIGTGKKITLECSQTMGHDKMYWYQQDPGMELHLIHYSYGVNSTEKGDLSSESTVSRIRTEHFPLTLESARPSHTSQYLCASADLTGGGRYTEAFFGQGTRLTVV.